The clone carrying this T cell receptor (beta chain) was picked up a small number of times. Its specificity is not known. Trimming cost V 5 bases and J 0 bases, with 11 bases left between them. CDR1 and CDR2 (germline): SGHTA, FQGTGA. The CDR3 has 14 amino acids. The sample originates from a study of beta chain features in type 1 diabetes. At the level of the study: Age, gender and cell yields were similar between patients and healthy donors.

Every bit of the isolated RNA underwent reverse transcription, so sequencing read expressed TCRB transcripts. The table came from immunoSEQ multiplex PCR; TCRdb's copy has only in-frame clones and leaves some out. The table includes about 130,000 clones, 7.5% to 9.5% detected once. CD4+ naive, central memory, regulatory and stem cell-like memory subsets were isolated by sorting on CD45RO/CCR7/CD25/CD127/CD95/CD27. Purities over 98% were achieved in all sorted populations. Study observations and caveats: Relative to healthy donors, patients appeared to have naive, central memory and Treg TCRB repertoires that were more similar. In all four CD4+ subsets, TCRB CDR3 length was significantly, moderately reduced in type 1 diabetes.

The TCR was taken from a man younger than 45 with type 1 diabetes. Source material: central memory CD4+ T cells from blood. The chain joins TRBV7-3 to TRBJ2-7; D may be TRBD2 (5 bases). CDR3 in amino acids: CASSPTGSSYEQYF. CDR3 DNA sequence: TGTGCCAGCAGCCCGACGGGAAGCTCCTACGAGCAGTACTTC. The full variable domain, with the rest looked up from reference TRBV7-3 and TRBJ2-7, is GAGVSQTPSNKVTEKGKYVELRCDPISGHTALYWYRQSLGQGPEFLIYFQGTGAADDSGLPNDRFFAVRPEGSVSTLKIQRTERGDSAVYLCASSPTGSSYEQYFGPGTRLTVT.